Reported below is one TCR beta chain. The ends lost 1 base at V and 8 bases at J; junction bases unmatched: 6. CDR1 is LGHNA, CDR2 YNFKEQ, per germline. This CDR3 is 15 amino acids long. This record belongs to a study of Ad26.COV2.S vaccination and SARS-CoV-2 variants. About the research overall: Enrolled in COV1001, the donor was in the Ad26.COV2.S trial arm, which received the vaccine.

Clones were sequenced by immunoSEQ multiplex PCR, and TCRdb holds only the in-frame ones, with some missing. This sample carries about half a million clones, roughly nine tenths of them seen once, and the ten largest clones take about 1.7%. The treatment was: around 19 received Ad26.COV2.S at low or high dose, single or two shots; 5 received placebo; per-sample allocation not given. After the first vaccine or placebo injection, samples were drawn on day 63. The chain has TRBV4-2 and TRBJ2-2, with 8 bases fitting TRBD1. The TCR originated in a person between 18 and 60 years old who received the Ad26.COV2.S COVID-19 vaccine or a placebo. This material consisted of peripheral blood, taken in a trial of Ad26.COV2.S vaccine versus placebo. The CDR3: CASSQGTGLIGELFF. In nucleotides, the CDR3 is TGTGCCAGCAGCCAAGGGACAGGGCTGATTGGGGAGCTGTTTTTT.